The T cell receptor beta chain described here comes from a study of blood T cell repertoires in COVID-19. This clone turned up a few times. The V and J ends lost 11 bases and 3 bases respectively, with 13 bases between them. From germline, CDR1 is ENHRY and CDR2 SYGVKD. CDR3 length: 12 amino acids. The repertoire was sequenced with immunoSEQ multiplex PCR; TCRdb's copy has only in-frame clones and lacks some. The top ten clones hold 6% to 8% of a sample with fewer than 20,000 clones, 75% to 95% of them seen once. V usage is TRBV10-3 and J usage is TRBJ1-1; no clear D gene. The source of this sequence is a human donor in a cohort sampled during active COVID-19. Sequencing was performed on peripheral blood. The DNA of the CDR3 is TGTGCCTCATCGGTGTCGGACACTGAAGCTTTCTTT. Protein: CASSVSDTEAFF.